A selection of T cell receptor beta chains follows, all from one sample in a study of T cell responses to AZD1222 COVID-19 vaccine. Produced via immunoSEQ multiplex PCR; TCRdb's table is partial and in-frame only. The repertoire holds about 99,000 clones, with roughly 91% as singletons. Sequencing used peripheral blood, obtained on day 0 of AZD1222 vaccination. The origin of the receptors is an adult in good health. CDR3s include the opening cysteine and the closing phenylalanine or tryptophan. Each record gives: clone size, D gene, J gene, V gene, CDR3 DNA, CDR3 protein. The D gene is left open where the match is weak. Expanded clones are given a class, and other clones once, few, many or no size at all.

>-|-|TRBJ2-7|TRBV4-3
TGCGCCAGCAGCCAAGATCTAAGCGATGTGGGGTACGAGCAGTACTTC
CASSQDLSDVGYEQYF
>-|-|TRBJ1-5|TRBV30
TGTGCCTGGAGTGTTTCAGGGGATCAGCCCCAGCATTTT
CAWSVSGDQPQHF
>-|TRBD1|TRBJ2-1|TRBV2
TGTGCCAGCACGACAGGGATTAGGAATGAGCAGTTCTTC
CASTTGIRNEQFF
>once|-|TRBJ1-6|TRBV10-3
TGTGCCATCAGTGACAGAATAGATAATTCACCCCTCCACTTT
CAISDRIDNSPLHF
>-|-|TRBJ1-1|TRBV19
TGTGCCAGTAGTATTGGGACCGCAGTAACTGAAGCTTTCTTT
CASSIGTAVTEAFF
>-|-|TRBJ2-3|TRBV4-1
TGCGCCAGCAGCCAGGGGCCAGGTGGAACAGATACGCAGTATTTT
CASSQGPGGTDTQYF
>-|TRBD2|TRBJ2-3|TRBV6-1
TGTGCCAGCAGTGAAGGCCCGACTAGCGGCCTGGGGGATACGCAGTATTTT
CASSEGPTSGLGDTQYF
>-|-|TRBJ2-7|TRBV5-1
TGCGCCAGCAGCGACTGGGACTCCTACGAGCAGTACTTC
CASSDWDSYEQYF
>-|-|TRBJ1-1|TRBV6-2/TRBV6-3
TGTGCCAGCAGTTACTCGGACAACACTGAAGCTTTCTTT
CASSYSDNTEAFF
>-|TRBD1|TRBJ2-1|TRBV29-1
TGCAGCGTTGAAGAGGCGGGACAGGGGGCCTTCAATGAGCAGTTCTTC
CSVEEAGQGAFNEQFF
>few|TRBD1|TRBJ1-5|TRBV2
TGTGCCAGCAGTTCTACTCACCGGGACAGGGGGGGCAATCAGCCCCAGCATTTT
CASSSTHRDRGGNQPQHF
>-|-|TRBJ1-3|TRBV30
TGTGCCTGGAGTTCGGCCAGGTTCGGCATGTCTGGAAACACCATATATTTT
CAWSSARFGMSGNTIYF
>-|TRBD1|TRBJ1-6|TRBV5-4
TGTGCCAGCAGCTTGATGCGGACAGGGGTTAATAATTCACCCCTCCACTTT
CASSLMRTGVNNSPLHF
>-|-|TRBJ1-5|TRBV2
TGTGCCAGCAGTGAGCCCAATCAGCCCCAGCATTTT
CASSEPNQPQHF
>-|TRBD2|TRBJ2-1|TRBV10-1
TGCGCCAGCAGTGAGGCTCAGGGACTAGCGGGGGAGCAGTTCTTC
CASSEAQGLAGEQFF
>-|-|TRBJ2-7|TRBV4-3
TGCGCCAGCAGCCAAGATGGGGGCAGATTCTACGAGCAGTACTTC
CASSQDGGRFYEQYF
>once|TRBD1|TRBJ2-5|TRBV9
TGTGCCAGCAGCGTAGAGGGGGCAATCCAAGAGACCCAGTACTTC
CASSVEGAIQETQYF
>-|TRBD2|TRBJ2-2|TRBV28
TGTGCCAGCAGTTTTCACGCGGGGGATACCGGGGAGCTGTTTTTT
CASSFHAGDTGELFF
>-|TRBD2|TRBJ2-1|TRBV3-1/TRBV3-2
TGTGCCAGCAGCCTAGATAGCGGGGCGGTGAATGAGCAGTTCTTC
CASSLDSGAVNEQFF
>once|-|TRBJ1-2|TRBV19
TGTGCCAGTAGTATAGGAGCCCCAGGGTCACGGGGCTACACCTTC
CASSIGAPGSRGYTF
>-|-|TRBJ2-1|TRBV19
TGTGCCAGTAGTATTCTCCAGGGGTACAATGAGCAGTTCTTC
CASSILQGYNEQFF
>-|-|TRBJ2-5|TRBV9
TGTGCCAGCACATCGGGGGGGACAGTCCAGGAGACCCAGTACTTC
CASTSGGTVQETQYF
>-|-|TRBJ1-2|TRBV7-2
TGTGCCAGCAGCTTAGAGACCTCCTCCGCGGGCTACACCTTC
CASSLETSSAGYTF
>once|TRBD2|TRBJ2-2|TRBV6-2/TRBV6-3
TGTGCCAGCAGCCTCACTAGCGGGCCAGGCGGGGAGCTGTTTTTT
CASSLTSGPGGELFF
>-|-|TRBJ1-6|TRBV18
TGTGCCAGCTCAGATTTGGGGGAAGATTCACCCCTCCACTTT
CASSDLGEDSPLHF
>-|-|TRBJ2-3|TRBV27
TGTGCCAGCAGTTACGGGGGGCCCACAGATACGCAGTATTTT
CASSYGGPTDTQYF
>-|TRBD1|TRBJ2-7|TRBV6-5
TGTGCCAGCAGGGAGGGACAGGGGAGCGACGAGCAGTACTTC
CASREGQGSDEQYF
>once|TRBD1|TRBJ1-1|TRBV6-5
TGTGCCAGCACCGGACAGGGGAATACTGAAGCTTTCTTT
CASTGQGNTEAFF
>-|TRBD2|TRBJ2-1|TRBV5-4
TGTGCCAGCAGCTTGGACGGGGGGGTTTTGAATGAGCAGTTCTTC
CASSLDGGVLNEQFF
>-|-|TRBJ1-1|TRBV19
TGTGCCAGTAGTTCAGGGCTGAACACTGAAGCTTTCTTT
CASSSGLNTEAFF
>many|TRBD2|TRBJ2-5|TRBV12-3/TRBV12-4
TGTGCCAGCAGCTTAGCGGGGATGGAGACCCAGTACTTC
CASSLAGMETQYF
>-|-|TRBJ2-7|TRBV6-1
TGTGCCAGCCGTGATTTAGGCGGGTTGTCCTACGAGCAGTACTTC
CASRDLGGLSYEQYF
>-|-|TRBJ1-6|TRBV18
TGTGCCAGCTCACCACAGGGACGGAATTCACCCCTCCACTTT
CASSPQGRNSPLHF
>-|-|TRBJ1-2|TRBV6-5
TGTGCCAGCAGTCCAGGGGATACCCCTCGCTACACCTTC
CASSPGDTPRYTF
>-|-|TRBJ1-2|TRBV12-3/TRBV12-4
TGTGCCAGCAGTTTGGGGCGATTTGGCTACACCTTC
CASSLGRFGYTF
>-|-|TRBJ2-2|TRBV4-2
TGTGCCAGCAGCCCCCAGGTGATGCAGCCCGGGGAGCTGTTTTTT
CASSPQVMQPGELFF
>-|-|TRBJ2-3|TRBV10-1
TGCGCCAGCAGTGAGACCCCTTACGATACGCAGTATTTT
CASSETPYDTQYF
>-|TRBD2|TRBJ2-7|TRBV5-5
TGTGCCAGCAGCTGGGGACTAGCGCGGAACTACGAGCAGTACTTC
CASSWGLARNYEQYF
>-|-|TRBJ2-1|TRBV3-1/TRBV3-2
TGTGCCAGCAGCCAAGCCTTCGGGGGGCCTAATTTCCCGTTCTTC
CASSQAFGGPNFPFF
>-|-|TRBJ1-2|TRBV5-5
TGTGCCAGCAGCTCAGGGGACACGTTCTATGGCTACACCTTC
CASSSGDTFYGYTF
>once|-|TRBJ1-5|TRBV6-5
TGTGCCAGCAGCAGGCCCAGTGTTCGGCCCCAGCATTTT
CASSRPSVRPQHF
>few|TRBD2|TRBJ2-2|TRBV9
TGTGCCAGCAGCCCCTCGTCCGTACCGGGACTAGCTCCAACCGGGGAGCTGTTTTTT
CASSPSSVPGLAPTGELFF
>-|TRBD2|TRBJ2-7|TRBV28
TGTGCCAGCAGCTACACTAGCGGGGGGATCTACGAGCAGTACTTC
CASSYTSGGIYEQYF
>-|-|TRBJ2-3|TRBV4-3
TGCGCCAGCAGCCAAGATATGGGAAGAGAGACCGATACGCAGTATTTT
CASSQDMGRETDTQYF
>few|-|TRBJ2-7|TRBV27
TGTGCCAGCAGTCGGATCGGACAGTTCTACGAGCAGTACTTC
CASSRIGQFYEQYF